This T cell receptor beta chain came from a study of T cells expressing NK-cell markers. At the level of the study: All TCR beta repertoires analysed originated from sorted CD3+CD56+NKG2C+, CD3+CD56+NKG2C- and CD3+CD56-NKG2C+ T cells. Study outcomes and limitations: Uncertainty persisted over the HCMV specificity of expanded NKG2C+ T cell clones.

A 5'RACE template switching approach incorporating UMIs was used to make TCR beta cDNA. Reanalyzing the 5' RACE reads, TCRdb keeps one entry per CDR3 protein, without DNA. The sample holds hundreds of thousands of distinct CDR3 sequences. For this clonotype: The antigen is undetermined.

CDR3 size: 13 residues. The germline V gene has CDR1 SQVTM and CDR2 ANQGSEA. This chain links TRBV29-1 with TRBJ2-2; TCRdb proposes TRBD1, but this gene call is untestable without DNA. The sequenced sample consisted of blood T cells: a sorted CD56 or NKG2C T cell subset, CD4+ or CD8+ T cells, or bulk PBMC T cells (not recorded which). The sequence was obtained from a young man in good health. The CDR3 is CSVGDSTVRELFF.